This passage covers 2 T cell receptor beta chains from one sample sequenced in a study of a mutant IDH1 vaccine in newly diagnosed glioma. For these TCRs, the target antigens are not known. Measured with immunoSEQ multiplex PCR; TCRdb has only the in-frame clones, and not every one. This table has about 32,000 clones, around four fifths appearing once. As for time point: week 35, safety follow-up. With topical imiquimod, each dose of the vaccine consisted of 300 ug of mutant IDH1 20-mer peptide. Sequenced material: PBMCs, taken from a glioma patient whose treatment included an IDH1 peptide vaccine. The origin of the receptors is a man aged 35 to 55 with glioma. Some clones in this sample may be carry-over from other donors' samples.

This chain uses TRBV2 with TRBJ2-7, with TRBD1 identical over 9 bases. Per germline, CDR1 SNHLY and CDR2 FYNNEI. Germline trimming cut 3 bases from V and 3 bases from J; bases unmatched to any gene: 9. The CDR3 sequence is 16 residues long. The DNA of the CDR3 is TGTGCCAGCAGTGATCCAGTCTGGGGACAGGGCTACGAGCAGTACTTC. Amino acid sequence: CASSDPVWGQGYEQYF.

The rearrangement uses TRBV7-9 and TRBJ2-1; the match to TRBD1 covers 7 bases. CDR1 is SEHNR, CDR2 FQNEAQ, per germline (reference sequence). CDR3 size: 13 residues. V shed 1 base and J 8 bases; nucleotides not matched to a gene: 2. The CDR3 sequence is CASSLGQGDEQFF. DNA of the CDR3: TGTGCCAGCAGCTTAGGGCAGGGGGATGAGCAGTTCTTC.